Below are 25 T cell receptor beta chains sequenced from a single sample in a study of blood T cell repertoires in COVID-19. Sequencing used immunoSEQ multiplex PCR; TCRdb keeps in-frame clones, though not all of them. The repertoire includes about 220,000 clones, roughly 80% of them detected once, and 1.3% sits in the top ten. The sequenced material came from PBMCs or T cells enriched from blood (not recorded which). These receptors came from a woman between 40 and 55 years old with acute COVID-19.

The V and J genes are TRBV3-1 (or the pseudogene TRBV3-2) and TRBJ1-6, with 7 bases matching TRBD1. The V gene end was trimmed by 4 bases and the J gene end by 9 bases; junction bases not matched to a gene: 6. The CDR3 is 14 residues long. Germline assignment: CDR1 LGHDT and CDR2 YNNKEL (reference sequence). For the CDR3, the DNA is TGTGCCAGCAGCCTCAGACAGGGTCGTTCACCCCTCCACTTT. Its protein product is CASSLRQGRSPLHF.

This chain links TRBV6-5 with TRBJ1-2; no firm D call. V lost 11 bases and J lost 0, with 10 bases in between. The germline CDR1 and CDR2 sequences are MNHEY and SVGAGI. The length of the CDR3 is 12 residues. Written as DNA, the CDR3 is TGTGCCGTAAGCCTCTCTAACTATGGCTACACCTTC. Translated, it gives CAVSLSNYGYTF.

The chain combines TRBV7-2 with TRBJ1-5; D gene ambiguous. Germline V CDR1 and CDR2: SGHTA, FQGNSA. The CDR3 extends over 15 amino acids. With 5 bases removed from V and 2 bases from J, the gap between germline ends came to 13 bases. CDR3 bases: TGTGCCAGCAGCCCCAGCGGTTTGGGCAATCAGCCCCAGCATTTT. Translated, it gives CASSPSGLGNQPQHF.

The rearrangement links TRBV3-1 (or the pseudogene TRBV3-2) to TRBJ2-5; 9 bases line up with TRBD2. This CDR3 region has 19 residues. Germline V gene sequence: CDR1 LGHDT, CDR2 YNNKEL (reference sequence). V shed 4 bases and J 3 bases; nucleotides not matched to a gene: 18. The CDR3 region has the DNA TGTGCCAGCAGCCCCGAAGAGGCGGGGGGGCGCCCTACCAAAGAGACCCAGTACTTC. Residues: CASSPEEAGGRPTKETQYF.

J is TRBJ1-5 and V is TRBV5-6; no reliable D call. The V end was cut by 2 bases, the J end by 2 bases, with 11 bases between. Germline CDR1 SGHDT, CDR2 YYEEEE. CDR3 length: 15 amino acids. CDR3 region: CASSFSPSGNQPQHF. CDR3 in DNA: TGTGCCAGCAGCTTTTCCCCAAGCGGCAATCAGCCCCAGCATTTT.

The rearrangement links TRBV30 to TRBJ2-3; maybe TRBD1 (6 bases). V was cut by 0 bases and J by 5 bases, with 12 bases left in between. CDR1 and CDR2 (germline): GTSNPN, SVGIG (reference sequence). There are 14 residues in the CDR3. CDR3 nucleotide sequence: TGTGCCTGGAGTGTACGGCAGGGGATAGATACGCAGTATTTT. Encoded protein: CAWSVRQGIDTQYF.

CDR3 DNA: TGTGCCAGCAGCGAGGGGACTAGCGGATACAATGAGCAGTTCTTC. Protein product: CASSEGTSGYNEQFF. The chain is built from TRBV9 and TRBJ2-1; 11 bases map to TRBD2. From germline, CDR1 is SGDLS and CDR2 YYNGEE. With V trimmed by 3 bases and J by 4 bases, 3 bases remained unmatched. CDR3 length: 15 residues.

The chain recombines TRBV9 with TRBJ2-7; 10 nucleotides align to TRBD2. The CDR3 spans 15 residues. V shed 3 bases, J shed 2 bases, and the junction held 5 bases outside the gene matches. The germline V gene has CDR1 SGDLS and CDR2 YYNGEE. The CDR3 nucleotides read TGTGCCAGCAGCGCGACTAGCGGGCAAACCTACGAGCAGTACTTC. Its translation is CASSATSGQTYEQYF.

CDR3 nucleotide sequence: TGCGCCAGCAGCTTTAGCGCCCAAGAGACCCAGTACTTC. Protein sequence: CASSFSAQETQYF. The chain uses TRBV4-1 and TRBJ2-5, with D tentatively TRBD2 (5 bases). CDR3 length: 13 amino acids. Deletions cut 5 bases from V and 1 base from J, with 8 bases between. CDR1 and CDR2 from the germline V gene are MGHRA and YSYEKL.

V usage is TRBV18 and J usage is TRBJ2-5; D gene ambiguous. The germline V gene encodes CDR1 KGHSH and CDR2 LQKENI. The CDR3 is made up of 11 amino acids. Trimming pared 8 bases from V and 5 bases from J, leaving 9 bases between. The CDR3 is CASQDGETQYF. In DNA form, the CDR3 reads TGTGCCAGCCAAGACGGGGAGACCCAGTACTTC. The entire variable domain, with the rest obtained from reference TRBV18 and TRBJ2-5, is as follows: NAGVMQNPRHLVRRRGQEARLRCSPMKGHSHVYWYRQLPEEGLKFMVYLQKENIIDESGMPKERFSAEFPKEGPSILRIQQVVRGDSAAYFCASQDGETQYFGPGTRLLVL.

CDR3 protein: CSVEDRSGGSYNEQFF. The CDR3 DNA reads as TGCAGCGTTGAAGATCGGAGCGGGGGCTCCTACAATGAGCAGTTCTTC. The chain carries TRBV29-1 and TRBJ2-1, with 8 bases that match TRBD2. Per the germline V gene, CDR1 is SQVTM and CDR2 is ANQGSEA. V shed 0 bases, J shed 0 bases, and the junction held 4 bases outside the gene matches. CDR3 length equals 16 residues.

The V and J genes are TRBV7-9 and TRBJ2-3, with 9 bases aligning to TRBD2. This CDR3 spans 15 amino acids. From germline, CDR1 is SEHNR and CDR2 FQNEAQ (reference sequence). The J segment lost 4 bases and the V segment lost 5 bases, leaving 7 bases of the junction unmatched. CDR3 bases: TGTGCCAGCAGCCGCGGGAGGGCCGGGGCAGATACGCAGTATTTT. Translating gives CASSRGRAGADTQYF.

The rearrangement uses TRBV30 and TRBJ2-1, with 12 positions matching TRBD2. The CDR3 covers 16 residues. CDR1 GTSNPN and CDR2 SVGIG come from the germline V gene (reference sequence). Trimming cost V 5 bases and J 6 bases; bases outside gene matches: 11. Written as DNA, the CDR3 is TGTGCCTGGGGGGGAGCTAGCGGGAGGGCTGTCAATGAGCAGTTCTTC. This translates into CAWGGASGRAVNEQFF.

V and J are TRBV15 and TRBJ1-4; D not resolved. The CDR3 runs 15 residues. The V end was cut by 1 base, the J end by 0 bases, with 6 bases between. Looked up from germline, CDR1 is LNHNV and CDR2 is YYDKDF (reference sequence). CDR3 loop: CATSRGGTTNEKLFF. The CDR3 DNA reads TGTGCCACCAGCAGAGGCGGGACAACTAATGAAAAACTGTTTTTT.

The chain is built from TRBV11-2 and TRBJ1-6; D not certain. Trimming left V 1 base short and J 7 bases short, with 20 bases between. There are 18 residues in the CDR3. Germline CDR1 and CDR2: SGHAT and FQNNGV. The CDR3 is CASSLGAWEDVPNSPLHF. The CDR3 DNA is TGTGCCAGCAGCTTAGGTGCCTGGGAGGATGTCCCCAATTCACCCCTCCACTTT.

This clone appeared once. The chain is built from TRBV30 and TRBJ1-4; D is perhaps TRBD1 (6 bases). Trimming removed 2 bases from V and 3 bases from J, with 13 bases in between. Germline V CDR1 and CDR2: GTSNPN, SVGIG (reference sequence). CDR3 length: 15 amino acids. For the CDR3, the DNA is TGTGCCTGGAGTTCTCGACAGGTGGCTAATGAAAAACTGTTTTTT. Protein sequence: CAWSSRQVANEKLFF.

The V and J genes are TRBV5-5 and TRBJ2-7, with TRBD1 matching over 7 bases. This CDR3 contains 14 residues. CDR1 and CDR2 from the germline V gene are SGHKS and YYEKEE (reference sequence). The junction had 7 bases not matched to a gene; V was cut back by 3 bases and J by 4 bases. The CDR3: CASSSGTAFYEQYF. The DNA of the CDR3 is TGTGCCAGCAGCTCCGGGACAGCGTTTTACGAGCAGTACTTC.

This clone was counted a few times. The chain carries TRBV28 and TRBJ1-1; D remains ambiguous. There are 14 residues in the CDR3. Germline CDR1 is MDHEN and CDR2 is SYDVKM. Between the trimmed V and J ends, which lost 4 bases and 5 bases, there was a span of 14 bases. CDR3 sequence: CASSSPVGRTEAFF. CDR3 nucleotides: TGTGCCAGCAGTTCCCCGGTAGGGAGGACTGAAGCTTTCTTT.

Only one count was recorded for this clone. The genes are TRBV6-6 and TRBJ2-2; 8 positions match TRBD2. CDR3 length: 20 amino acids. Germline trimming cut 6 bases from V and 4 bases from J; bases unmatched to any gene: 22. CDR1 MNHNY and CDR2 SVGAGI come from the germline V gene (reference sequence). CDR3 in DNA: TGTGCCAGCAGCCACCCCGTCGGGGGGGCGGGTTTCCAATTCACCGGGGAGCTGTTTTTT. It specifies CASSHPVGGAGFQFTGELFF.

This chain joins TRBV4-1 and TRBJ1-5, with D possibly TRBD1 on 6 matching bases. Between the trimmed V and J ends, which lost 3 bases and 9 bases, there was a span of 18 bases. CDR3 size: 15 residues. The germline V gene has CDR1 MGHRA and CDR2 YSYEKL. The CDR3 is CASSQGTPGTGPQHF. Here the CDR3 DNA reads TGCGCCAGCAGCCAGGGGACACCCGGCACGGGGCCCCAGCATTTT.

The J gene is TRBJ2-1, the V gene TRBV28, with TRBD2 matching over 11 bases. This CDR3 region has 14 residues. The germline V gene has CDR1 MDHEN and CDR2 SYDVKM. The V and J ends lost 11 bases and 4 bases, in that order; junction bases with no gene match: 7. CDR3 residues: CAAKGTSGYNEQFF. The CDR3 DNA follows: TGTGCCGCCAAAGGGACTAGCGGATACAATGAGCAGTTCTTC.

CDR3 in DNA: TGTGCCTGGAGTCTGACACTGACCGGGGAGCTGTTTTTT. Protein: CAWSLTLTGELFF. The chain has TRBV30 and TRBJ2-2; D call uncertain. Trimming cost V 2 bases and J 5 bases, with 9 bases left between them. CDR1 is GTSNPN, CDR2 SVGIG, per germline (reference sequence). The CDR3 sequence is 13 residues long.

This clone was observed a handful of times. This sequence joins TRBV20-1 and TRBJ2-7; weak D call: TRBD2 (6 bases). V was clipped by 7 bases and J by 4 bases, with 11 bases between them. The CDR3 extends over 11 amino acids. Germline CDR1 is DFQATT and CDR2 is SNEGSKA (reference sequence). In DNA, the CDR3 is TGCAGTGTCACAGGAGGGTACGAGCAGTACTTC. This translates into CSVTGGYEQYF.

This clone was seen more than once but under ten times. The chain uses TRBV12-3 or TRBV12-4 and TRBJ2-5, with a tentative D call TRBD2 (6 bases). V was shortened by 7 bases and J by 2 bases, with 8 bases between the two germline ends. CDR3 length equals 12 residues. The CDR3: CASTGGQETQYF. The DNA of the CDR3 is TGTGCCAGCACCGGGGGTCAAGAGACCCAGTACTTC.

The chain couples TRBV6-5 to TRBJ1-1; D call uncertain. Trimming removed 9 bases from V and 3 bases from J, with 20 bases in between. Germline V lookup: CDR1 MNHEY, CDR2 SVGAGI. The length of the CDR3 is 15 residues. The CDR3: CASSRRPSSDTEAFF. The CDR3 coding sequence is TGTGCCAGTTCCCGTAGACCTAGTTCGGACACTGAAGCTTTCTTT.